This TCR beta chain was identified during a study of Graves' ophthalmopathy and Graves' hyperthyroidism. Diagnoses were established from clinical symptoms, serum thyroxine, TRAb, thyroid ultrasound and orbital computed tomography. It was from roughly 9.3 ml of fresh peripheral blood that the PBMCs came. The CDR3 has 15 residues. Germline CDR1 and CDR2: SGDLS and YYNGEE. With 0 bases removed from V and 5 bases from J, the gap between germline ends came to 15 bases. Researchers took RNA transcripts and amplified TCR beta CDR3 regions from them. A first-round RT-PCR used HTBI primers, followed by a second-round multiplex PCR. One entry per CDR3 protein, called by TCRdb with MiXCR from the multiplex PCR reads. The sample lists hundreds of thousands of distinct CDR3 sequences; around 42% were seen once.

This chain uses TRBV9 with TRBJ2-7; TRBD2 might be the D (6 bases). Sequenced sample: peripheral blood. The TCR comes from an adult man with Graves' ophthalmopathy. The DNA of the CDR3 is TGTGCCAGCAGCGTAGGGGGGGAAGCTTTCCACGAGCAGTACTTC. It translates to CASSVGGEAFHEQYF.